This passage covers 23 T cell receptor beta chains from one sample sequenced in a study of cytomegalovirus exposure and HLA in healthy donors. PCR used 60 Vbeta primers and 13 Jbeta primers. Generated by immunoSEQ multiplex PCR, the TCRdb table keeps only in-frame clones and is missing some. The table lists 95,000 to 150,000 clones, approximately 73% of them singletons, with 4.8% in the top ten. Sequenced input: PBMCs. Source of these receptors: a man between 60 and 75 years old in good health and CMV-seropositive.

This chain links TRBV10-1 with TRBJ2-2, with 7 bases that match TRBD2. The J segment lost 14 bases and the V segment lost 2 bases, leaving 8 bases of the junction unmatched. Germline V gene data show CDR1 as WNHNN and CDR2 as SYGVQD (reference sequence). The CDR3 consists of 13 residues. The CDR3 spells CASSEEGLTLLFF. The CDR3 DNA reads TGCGCCAGCAGTGAGGAGGGACTAACCTTACTGTTTTTT.

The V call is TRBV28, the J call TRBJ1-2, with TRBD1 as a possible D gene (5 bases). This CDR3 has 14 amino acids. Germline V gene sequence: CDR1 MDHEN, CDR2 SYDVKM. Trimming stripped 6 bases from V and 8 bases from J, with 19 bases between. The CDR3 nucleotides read TGTGCCAGCAGGGGGCCAAATCCTTTTTGGGGCTACACCTTC. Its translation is CASRGPNPFWGYTF.

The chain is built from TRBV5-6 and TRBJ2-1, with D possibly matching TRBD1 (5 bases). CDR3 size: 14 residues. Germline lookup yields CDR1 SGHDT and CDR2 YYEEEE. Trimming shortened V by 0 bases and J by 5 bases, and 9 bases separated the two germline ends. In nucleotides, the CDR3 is TGTGCCAGCAGCTTGGATAAGGGGAACAATGAGCAGTTCTTC. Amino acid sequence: CASSLDKGNNEQFF.

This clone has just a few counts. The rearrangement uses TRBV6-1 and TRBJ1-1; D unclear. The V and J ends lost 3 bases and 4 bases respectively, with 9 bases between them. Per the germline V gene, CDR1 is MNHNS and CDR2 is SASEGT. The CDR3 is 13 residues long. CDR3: CASSEEGPTEAFF. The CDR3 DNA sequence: TGTGCCAGCAGTGAGGAGGGTCCCACTGAAGCTTTCTTT.

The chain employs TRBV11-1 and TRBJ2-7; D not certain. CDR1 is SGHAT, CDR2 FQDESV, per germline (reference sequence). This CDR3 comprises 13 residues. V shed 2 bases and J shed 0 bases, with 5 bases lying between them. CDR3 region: CASSLSSSYEQYF. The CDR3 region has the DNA TGTGCCAGCAGCTTATCCTCCTCCTACGAGCAGTACTTC.

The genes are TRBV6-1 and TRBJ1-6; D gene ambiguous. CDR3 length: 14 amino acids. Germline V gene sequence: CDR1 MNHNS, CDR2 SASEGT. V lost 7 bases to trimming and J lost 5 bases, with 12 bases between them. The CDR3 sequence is CASTGEGHNSPLHF. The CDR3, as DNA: TGTGCCAGCACCGGGGAAGGGCATAATTCACCCCTCCACTTT.

This CDR3 reads CASTTIDRVRANSNQPQHF. The CDR3 DNA follows: TGCGCCAGCACCACAATAGACAGGGTACGGGCTAATAGCAATCAGCCCCAGCATTTT. The rearrangement joins TRBV23-1 to TRBJ1-5; 7 bases are shared with TRBD1. TRBV23-1 is an open reading frame, and its role is uncertain. The CDR3 totals 19 residues. The V and J ends lost 7 bases and 0 bases, in that order; junction bases with no gene match: 18.

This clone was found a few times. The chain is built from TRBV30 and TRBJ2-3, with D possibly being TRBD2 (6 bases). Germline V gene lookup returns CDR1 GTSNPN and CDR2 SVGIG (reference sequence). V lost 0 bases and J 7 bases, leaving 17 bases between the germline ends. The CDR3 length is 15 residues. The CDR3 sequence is CAWSVRLALGHTQYF. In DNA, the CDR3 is TGTGCCTGGAGTGTACGGCTAGCGTTAGGCCATACGCAGTATTTT.

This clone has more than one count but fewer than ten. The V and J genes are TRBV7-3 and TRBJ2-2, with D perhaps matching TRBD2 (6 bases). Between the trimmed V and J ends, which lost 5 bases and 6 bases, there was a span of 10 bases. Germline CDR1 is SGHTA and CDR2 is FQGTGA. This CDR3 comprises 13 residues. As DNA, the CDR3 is TGTGCCAGCAGCCCTACGGGGGCCGGGGAGCTGTTTTTT. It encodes CASSPTGAGELFF.

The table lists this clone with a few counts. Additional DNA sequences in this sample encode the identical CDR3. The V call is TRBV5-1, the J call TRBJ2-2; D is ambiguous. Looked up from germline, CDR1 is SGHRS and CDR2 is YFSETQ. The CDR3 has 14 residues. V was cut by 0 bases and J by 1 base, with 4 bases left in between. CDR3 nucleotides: TGCGCCAGCAGCTTGGGCGGGAACACCGGGGAGCTGTTTTTT. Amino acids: CASSLGGNTGELFF.

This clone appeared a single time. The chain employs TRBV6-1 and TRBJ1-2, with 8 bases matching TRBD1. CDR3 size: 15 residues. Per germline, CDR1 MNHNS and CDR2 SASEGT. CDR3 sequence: CTVTQGVLVNYGYTF. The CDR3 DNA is TGTACGGTTACACAGGGGGTTCTAGTTAACTATGGCTACACCTTC.

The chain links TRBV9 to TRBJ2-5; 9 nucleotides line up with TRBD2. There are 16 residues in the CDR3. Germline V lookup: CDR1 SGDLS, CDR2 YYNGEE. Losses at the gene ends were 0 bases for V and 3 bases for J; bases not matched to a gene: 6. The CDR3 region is CASSVDPLAGKETQYF. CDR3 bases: TGTGCCAGCAGCGTAGACCCCCTAGCGGGGAAAGAGACCCAGTACTTC. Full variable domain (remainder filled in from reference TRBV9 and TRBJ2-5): DSGVTQTPKHLITATGQRVTLRCSPRSGDLSVYWYQQSLDQGLQFLIQYYNGEERAKGNILERFSAQQFPDLHSELNLSSLELGDSALYFCASSVDPLAGKETQYFGPGTRLLVL.

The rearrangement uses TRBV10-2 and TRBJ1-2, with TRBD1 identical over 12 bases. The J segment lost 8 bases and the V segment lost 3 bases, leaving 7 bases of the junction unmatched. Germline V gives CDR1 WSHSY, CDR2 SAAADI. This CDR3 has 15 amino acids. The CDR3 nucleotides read TGCGCCAGCAGTGAAGGGACAGGGGGCGTGTGGGGCTACACCTTC. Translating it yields CASSEGTGGVWGYTF.

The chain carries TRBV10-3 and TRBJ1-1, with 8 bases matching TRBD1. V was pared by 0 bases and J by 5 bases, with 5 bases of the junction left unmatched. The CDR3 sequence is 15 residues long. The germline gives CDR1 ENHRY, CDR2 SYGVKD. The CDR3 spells CAISESGQDGTEAFF. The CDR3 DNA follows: TGTGCCATCAGTGAGTCGGGACAGGACGGGACTGAAGCTTTCTTT.

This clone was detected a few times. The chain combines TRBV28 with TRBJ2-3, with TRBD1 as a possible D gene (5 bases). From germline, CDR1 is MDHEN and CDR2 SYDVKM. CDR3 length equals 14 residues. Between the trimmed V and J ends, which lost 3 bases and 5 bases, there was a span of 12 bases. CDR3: CASSFGRAIDTQYF. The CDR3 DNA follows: TGTGCCAGCAGTTTTGGCAGGGCCATAGATACGCAGTATTTT.

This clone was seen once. CDR3 residues: CASSYSKGQGAEKLFF. The CDR3 coding sequence is TGTGCCAGCAGTTACTCGAAGGGACAGGGGGCCGAAAAACTGTTTTTT. The chain uses TRBV6-5 and TRBJ1-4, with 12 bases matching TRBD1. With 0 bases clipped from V and 8 bases from J, the junction kept 4 bases outside the gene matches. Germline V CDR1 and CDR2: MNHEY, SVGAGI. The CDR3 extends over 16 amino acids.

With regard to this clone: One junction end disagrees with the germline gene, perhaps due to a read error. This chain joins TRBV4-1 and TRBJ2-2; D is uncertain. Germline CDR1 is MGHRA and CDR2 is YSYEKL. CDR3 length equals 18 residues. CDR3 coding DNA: TGCGCCAGCAGTCAAGTCCCCATTACGACTGCGAACACCGGGGAGCTGTTTTTT. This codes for CASSQVPITTANTGELFF.

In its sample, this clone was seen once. The CDR3 nucleotides read TGTGCCAGCAAAGGCAGGGGGCTGGTTCAGCCCCAGCATTTT. Translated: CASKGRGLVQPQHF. The rearrangement joins TRBV6-5 to TRBJ1-5; TRBD1 agrees at 8 bases. Germline CDR1 MNHEY, CDR2 SVGAGI. V lost 7 bases to trimming and J lost 6 bases; unmatched junction nucleotides: 8. The CDR3 is 14 amino acids.

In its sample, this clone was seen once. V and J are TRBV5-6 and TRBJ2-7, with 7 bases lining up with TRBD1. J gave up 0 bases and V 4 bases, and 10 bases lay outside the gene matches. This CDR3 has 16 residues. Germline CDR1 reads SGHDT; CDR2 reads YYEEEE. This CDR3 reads CASSHSGGHLSYEQYF. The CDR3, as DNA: TGTGCCAGCAGCCACTCAGGGGGACACCTCTCCTACGAGCAGTACTTC.

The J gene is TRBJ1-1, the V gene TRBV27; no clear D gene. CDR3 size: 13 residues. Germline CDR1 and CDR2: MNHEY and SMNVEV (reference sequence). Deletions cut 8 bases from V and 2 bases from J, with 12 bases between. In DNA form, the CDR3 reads TGTGCCAGCGGAAGGCGGGGTAACACTGAAGCTTTCTTT. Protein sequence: CASGRRGNTEAFF.

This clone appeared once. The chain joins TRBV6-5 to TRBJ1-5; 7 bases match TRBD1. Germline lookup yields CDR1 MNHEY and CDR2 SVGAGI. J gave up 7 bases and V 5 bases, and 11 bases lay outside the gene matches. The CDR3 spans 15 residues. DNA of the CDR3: TGTGCCAGCAGTCCCCATGGACAGGCGGGGCAGCCCCAGCATTTT. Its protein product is CASSPHGQAGQPQHF.

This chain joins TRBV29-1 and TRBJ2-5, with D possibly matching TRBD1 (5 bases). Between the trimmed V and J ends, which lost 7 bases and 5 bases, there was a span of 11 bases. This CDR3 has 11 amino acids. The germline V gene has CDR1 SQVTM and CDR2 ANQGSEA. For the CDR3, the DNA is TGCAGCGGTAGGGGCCCTGAGACCCAGTACTTC. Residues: CSGRGPETQYF.

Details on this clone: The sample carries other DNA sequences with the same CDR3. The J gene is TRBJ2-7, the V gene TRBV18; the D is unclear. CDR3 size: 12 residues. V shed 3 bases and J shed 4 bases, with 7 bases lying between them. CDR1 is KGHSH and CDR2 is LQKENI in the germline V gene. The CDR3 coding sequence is TGTGCCAGCTCACCGACGGGTTACGAGCAGTACTTC. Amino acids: CASSPTGYEQYF.